This T cell receptor beta chain is from a study of CD8+CD57+ T cells in acquired aplastic anemia. CDR3 length: 15 amino acids. Trimming stripped 7 bases from V and 0 bases from J, with 14 bases between. Germline V lookup: CDR1 ENHRY, CDR2 SYGVKD. This clonotype was observed at least ten times. Both TCR beta VDJ combination and CDR3 sequence profiling were carried out. Genomic DNA was the template for this profiling. TCRdb passed the reads through MiXCR, listing each CDR3 protein once. The repertoire holds hundreds of thousands of distinct CDR3 sequences, with 45% to 65% as singletons. Patients who underwent sequencing had shown CD8+CD57+ cell expansion by flow cytometry.

Material for sequencing was sorted CD4+, CD8+, or CD8+CD57+ T cells (not recorded which) from PBMCs. This TCR was recovered from a human donor with aplastic anemia. V gene TRBV10-3 combines with J gene TRBJ2-3; possible D gene TRBD2, 5 bases. The CDR3, as DNA: TGTGCCATCACCGAGTCGGGGTCTAGCACAGATACGCAGTATTTT. As protein: CAITESGSSTDTQYF.